This T cell receptor beta chain comes out of a study of T cell changes during pregnancy in multiple sclerosis. This CDR3 has 14 residues. Germline V gives CDR1 ENHRY, CDR2 SYGVKD. V shed 3 bases and J shed 0 bases, with 8 bases lying between them. This clone was observed once. The protocol was immunoSEQ multiplex PCR, while the TCRdb copy is restricted to in-frame clones and leaves out a portion. This sample yields under 85,000 clones, of which more than 90% are seen a single time; about 0.22% belongs to the top ten. Sequenced here: CD4+ T cells from peripheral blood mononuclear cells, sampled before pregnancy. The TCR sequence derives from a female donor with multiple sclerosis, enrolled in a pregnancy study. V gene TRBV10-3 combines with J gene TRBJ2-5; perhaps TRBD2 as D (5 bases). CDR3 region: CAISDPGDQETQYF. As DNA, the CDR3 is TGTGCCATCAGTGACCCCGGGGACCAAGAGACCCAGTACTTC.